This is a list of T cell receptor beta chains from one sample in a study of T cell responses to AZD1222 COVID-19 vaccine. Data came from immunoSEQ multiplex PCR; TCRdb stores just in-frame clones and leaves some out. The sample lists more than 150,000 clones; 88% were seen once. Source: peripheral blood, taken after recovery from COVID-19. Receptor source: an adult who had recovered from COVID-19. Both conserved end residues are part of each CDR3. D genes are given only for firm matches. Clone size appears in some rows only: once, few, many, or a class for an expanded clone.

>TRBJ2-7|-|-|TRBV6-2/TRBV6-3
CASSYSTGRGVSEQYF
TGTGCCAGCAGTTACTCGACAGGGAGGGGAGTTAGCGAGCAGTACTTC
>TRBJ1-2|TRBD1|-|TRBV12-3/TRBV12-4
CASTPWDSGYTF
TGTGCCAGCACCCCTTGGGACAGTGGCTACACCTTC
>TRBJ2-3|-|-|TRBV7-2
CASSLDPSSTDTQYF
TGTGCCAGCAGCTTAGACCCTTCCTCCACAGATACGCAGTATTTT
>TRBJ1-1|TRBD1|-|TRBV5-1
CASSLSPDRVGTEAFF
TGCGCCAGCAGCTTGTCACCCGACAGGGTAGGCACTGAAGCTTTCTTT
>TRBJ2-2|-|-|TRBV2
CASRKGGQNTGELFF
TGTGCCAGCAGAAAGGGGGGGCAAAACACCGGGGAGCTGTTTTTT
>TRBJ2-7|TRBD2|-|TRBV12-3/TRBV12-4
CASSREGGYEQYF
TGTGCCAGCAGCCGGGAGGGGGGCTACGAGCAGTACTTC
>TRBJ1-2|TRBD1|-|TRBV4-2
CASSQLEGASGYTF
TGTGCCAGCAGCCAATTGGAGGGGGCTAGTGGCTACACCTTC
>TRBJ1-6|-|-|TRBV10-3
CAIKEHQMDHSPLHF
TGTGCCATCAAAGAGCACCAGATGGATCATTCACCCCTCCACTTT
>TRBJ2-7|-|-|TRBV7-2
CASSLAGGPGRGYEQYF
TGTGCCAGCAGCTTAGCGGGCGGCCCCGGGCGGGGATACGAGCAGTACTTC
>TRBJ2-5|-|-|TRBV18
CASSPRGTGVRETQYF
TGTGCCAGCTCACCACGTGGGACGGGTGTGAGGGAGACCCAGTACTTC
>TRBJ1-5|TRBD1|-|TRBV28
CASSLSLAGGSNQPQHF
TGTGCCAGCAGTTTATCCCTGGCAGGGGGTTCAAATCAGCCCCAGCATTTT
>TRBJ1-2|-|-|TRBV28
CASSWAEGNIGYTF
TGTGCCAGCAGTTGGGCGGAGGGTAATATTGGCTACACCTTC
>TRBJ1-1|-|-|TRBV25-1
CASSEHVLHTEAFF
TGTGCCAGCAGTGAACACGTTCTACACACTGAAGCTTTCTTT
>TRBJ2-3|TRBD2|-|TRBV11-1
CASSILAGSVTDTQYF
TGTGCCAGCAGCATACTAGCGGGGAGTGTCACAGATACGCAGTATTTT
>TRBJ1-5|-|-|TRBV24-1
CATSDWGNNQPQHF
TGTGCCACCAGTGATTGGGGGAACAATCAGCCCCAGCATTTT
>TRBJ1-2|-|once|TRBV28
CASSLAGINYGYTF
TGTGCCAGCAGTTTAGCAGGGATAAACTATGGCTACACCTTC
>TRBJ1-2|TRBD1|-|TRBV27
CASSPSGQGNGYTF
TGTGCCAGCAGTCCCTCGGGACAGGGGAATGGCTACACCTTC
>TRBJ1-6|TRBD1|-|TRBV5-5
CASSRVQGGDTHSPLHF
TGTGCCAGCAGTCGAGTGCAGGGGGGAGATACGCACTCACCCCTCCACTTT
>TRBJ2-3|-|once|TRBV27
CASSPQPGADTQYF
TGTGCCAGCAGTCCCCAACCGGGGGCAGATACGCAGTATTTT
>TRBJ2-1|TRBD2|once|TRBV9
CASSTRTSGSPGNEQFF
TGTGCCAGCAGCACCCGGACTAGCGGGAGTCCTGGCAATGAGCAGTTCTTC
>TRBJ2-7|-|-|TRBV19
CASSFSRFSYEQYF
TGTGCCAGTAGTTTCTCCCGATTTTCCTACGAGCAGTACTTC
>TRBJ1-1|TRBD1|-|TRBV14
CASSRRTGASTEAFF
TGTGCCAGCAGCCGCCGGACAGGGGCGAGCACTGAAGCTTTCTTT
>TRBJ1-1|-|-|TRBV27
CASSSQYRTEAFF
TGTGCCAGCAGTTCCCAGTATAGGACTGAAGCTTTCTTT